The T cell receptor (beta chain) under discussion was sequenced for a study of neurological immune-mediated disorders. The cDNA was synthesized by 5'RACE incorporating 10-nucleotide random UMIs. TCRdb re-called the 5' RACE reads with MiXCR, one entry per CDR3 protein. The data contain about 66,000 distinct CDR3 sequences, under 3.5% of them singletons. This clonotype was counted a few times. No antigen is known for it. Study-wide results and limits: CDR3 amino acid sequences found in expanded clones were never shared across subjects, suggesting private repertoires in all groups. The most TCR clonal expansion was seen in HTLV-1-associated myelopathy, whereas the least was seen in multiple sclerosis, below the level in healthy controls.

Germline lookup yields CDR1 MNHNS and CDR2 SASEGT. After removal of 4 bases from V and 9 bases from J, the junction contained 5 bases not matched to a gene. The CDR3 loop spans 14 amino acids. Sequencing was done on a sample of PBMCs. V gene TRBV6-1 combines with J gene TRBJ2-1; 11 bases are a match to TRBD1. The TCR comes from a man in his forties or fifties with multiple sclerosis. CDR3 amino acids: CASSARTGGGEQFF. In DNA form, the CDR3 reads TGTGCCAGCAGTGCTCGGACAGGGGGCGGTGAGCAGTTCTTC.